This TCR beta chain comes out of a study of response to subunit inactivated influenza vaccine (dated by TCRdb to the late 2010s). The study in broad terms: To follow how T cells responded to a trivalent subunit inactivated influenza vaccine, the researchers relied on deep quantitative profiling of the T cell receptor repertoire. The full study reports these points: The authors proposed that each seasonal influenza vaccination may bring in only a limited number of new T cells.

Receptors were amplified or captured by RT-PCR. Sequencing took place on an Illumina HiSeq 2500. TCRdb itself trimmed the public reads at Q25 with fastp, ran MiXCR and retained productive beta chains. Entries are consolidated by CDR3 protein sequence, retaining the most common genes and DNA. This sample is represented by approximately 530,000 distinct CDR3 sequences; around 13% of them were singletons. Approximately 14% of the sample rests with the top ten. In this sample, this clonotype turned up many times. Its antigen is not yet known. No base quality values were provided; no much bigger clone lies one nucleotide off. The germline V gene supplies CDR1 LGHNT and CDR2 FRNRAP. The V end gives up 1 base and the J end 7 bases, leaving 4 bases in the junction not matched to a gene. The CDR3 has 14 amino acids, counting the end cysteine and phenylalanine. Only the CDR3 DNA is retained, 42 bases long and in frame from the first base.

The time point label, read with the paper, signifies: more than 40 days after influenza vaccine administration. The sequence came from a man in his forties or fifties who received an inactivated influenza vaccine. Donor details come from another sample of the same person, matched by shared clones. This receptor chain uses TRBV12-5 and TRBJ2-1; 7 bases in between match TRBD1. The input for sequencing was PBMCs from blood, taken 35 to 45 days after vaccination. The CDR3 region: CASGLETGLNEQFF. The DNA reads TGTGCTAGTGGTTTGGAGACAGGGCTTAATGAGCAGTTCTTC.